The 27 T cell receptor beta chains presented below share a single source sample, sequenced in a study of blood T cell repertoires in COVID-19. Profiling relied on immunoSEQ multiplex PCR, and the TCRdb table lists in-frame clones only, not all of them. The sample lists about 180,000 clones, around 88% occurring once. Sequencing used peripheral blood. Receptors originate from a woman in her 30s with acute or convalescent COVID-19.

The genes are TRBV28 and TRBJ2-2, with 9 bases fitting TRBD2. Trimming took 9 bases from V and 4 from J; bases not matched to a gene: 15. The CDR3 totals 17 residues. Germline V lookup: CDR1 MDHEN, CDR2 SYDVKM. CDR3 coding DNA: TGTGCCAGAGACCGGACTAGCGCCCGATCCTTCACCGGGGAGCTGTTTTTT. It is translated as CARDRTSARSFTGELFF. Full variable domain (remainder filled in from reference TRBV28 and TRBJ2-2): DVKVTQSSRYLVKRTGEKVFLECVQDMDHENMFWYRQDPGLGLRLIYFSYDVKMKEKGDIPEGYSVSREKKERFSLILESASTNQTSMYLCARDRTSARSFTGELFFGEGSRLTVL.

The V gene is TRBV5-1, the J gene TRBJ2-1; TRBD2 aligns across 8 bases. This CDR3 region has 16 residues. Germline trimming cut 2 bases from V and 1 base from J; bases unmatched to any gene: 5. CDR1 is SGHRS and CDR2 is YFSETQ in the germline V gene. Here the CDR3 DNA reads TGCGCCAGCAGCTTTACTAGCGGTTCTTCCTACAATGAGCAGTTCTTC. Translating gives CASSFTSGSSYNEQFF.

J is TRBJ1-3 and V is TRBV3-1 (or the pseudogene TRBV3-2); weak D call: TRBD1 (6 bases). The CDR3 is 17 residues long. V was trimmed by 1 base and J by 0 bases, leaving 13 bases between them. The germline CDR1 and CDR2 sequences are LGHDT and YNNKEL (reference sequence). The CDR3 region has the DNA TGTGCCAGCAGCCAAGTAAACAGGGTAAACTCTGGAAACACCATATATTTT. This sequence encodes CASSQVNRVNSGNTIYF.

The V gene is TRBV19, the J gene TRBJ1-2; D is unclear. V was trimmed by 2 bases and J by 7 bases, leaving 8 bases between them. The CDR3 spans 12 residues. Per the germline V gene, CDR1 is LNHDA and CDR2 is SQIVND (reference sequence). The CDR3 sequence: CASSIMGSGYTF. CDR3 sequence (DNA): TGTGCCAGTAGTATAATGGGGAGTGGCTACACCTTC.

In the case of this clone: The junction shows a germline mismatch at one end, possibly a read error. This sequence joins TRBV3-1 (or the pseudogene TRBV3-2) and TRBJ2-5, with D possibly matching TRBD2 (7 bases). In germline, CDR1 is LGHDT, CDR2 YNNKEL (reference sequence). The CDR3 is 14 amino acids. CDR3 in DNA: TGTGCCAGCAGTCAAGGGGGGGGCCAAGAGACCCAGTACTTC. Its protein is CASSQGGGQETQYF.

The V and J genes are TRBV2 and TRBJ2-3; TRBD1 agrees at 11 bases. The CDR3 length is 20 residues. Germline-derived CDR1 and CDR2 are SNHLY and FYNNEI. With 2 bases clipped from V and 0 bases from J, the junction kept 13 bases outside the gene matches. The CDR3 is CASSELRPGTGGRSTDTQYF. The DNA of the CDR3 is TGTGCCAGCAGTGAACTCCGACCTGGGACAGGGGGACGGAGCACAGATACGCAGTATTTT. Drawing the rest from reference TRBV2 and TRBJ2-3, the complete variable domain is EPEVTQTPSHQVTQMGQEVILRCVPISNHLYFYWYRQILGQKVEFLVSFYNNEISEKSEIFDDQFSVERPDGSNFTLKIRSTKLEDSAMYFCASSELRPGTGGRSTDTQYFGPGTRLTVL.

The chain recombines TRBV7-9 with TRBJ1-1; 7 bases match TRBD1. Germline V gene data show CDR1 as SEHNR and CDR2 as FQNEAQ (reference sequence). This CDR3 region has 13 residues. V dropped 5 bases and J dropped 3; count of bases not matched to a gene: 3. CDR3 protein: CASSTTGDTEAFF. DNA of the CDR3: TGTGCCAGCAGCACCACAGGGGACACTGAAGCTTTCTTT.

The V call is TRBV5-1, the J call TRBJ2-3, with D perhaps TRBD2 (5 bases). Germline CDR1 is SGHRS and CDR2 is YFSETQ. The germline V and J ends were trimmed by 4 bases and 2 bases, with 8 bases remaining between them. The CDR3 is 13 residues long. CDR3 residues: CASSPEDTDTQYF. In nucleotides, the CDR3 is TGCGCCAGCAGCCCGGAGGACACAGATACGCAGTATTTT. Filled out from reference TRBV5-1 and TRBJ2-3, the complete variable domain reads KAGVTQTPRYLIKTRGQQVTLSCSPISGHRSVSWYQQTPGQGLQFLFEYFSETQRNKGNFPGRFSGRQFSNSRSEMNVSTLELGDSALYLCASSPEDTDTQYFGPGTRLTVL.

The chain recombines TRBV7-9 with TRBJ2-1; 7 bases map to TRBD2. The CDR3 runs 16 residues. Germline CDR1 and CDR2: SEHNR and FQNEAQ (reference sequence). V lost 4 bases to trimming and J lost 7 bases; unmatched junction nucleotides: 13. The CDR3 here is CASSSALGLLINEQFF. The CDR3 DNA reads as TGTGCCAGCAGCTCTGCCCTGGGACTACTTATTAATGAGCAGTTCTTC.

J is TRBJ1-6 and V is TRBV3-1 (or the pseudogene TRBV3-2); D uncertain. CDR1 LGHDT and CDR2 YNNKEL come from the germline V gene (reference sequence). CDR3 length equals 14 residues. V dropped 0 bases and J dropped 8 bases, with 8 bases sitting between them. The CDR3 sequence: CASSQDGGDSPLHF. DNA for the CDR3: TGTGCCAGCAGCCAAGATGGCGGGGATTCACCCCTCCACTTT.

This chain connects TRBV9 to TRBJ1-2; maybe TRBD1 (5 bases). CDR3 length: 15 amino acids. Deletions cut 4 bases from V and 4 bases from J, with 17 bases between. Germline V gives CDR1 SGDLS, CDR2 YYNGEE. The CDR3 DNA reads TGTGCCAGCAGCCCTCAAGGGGCCAGCAGCTATGGCTACACCTTC. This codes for CASSPQGASSYGYTF.

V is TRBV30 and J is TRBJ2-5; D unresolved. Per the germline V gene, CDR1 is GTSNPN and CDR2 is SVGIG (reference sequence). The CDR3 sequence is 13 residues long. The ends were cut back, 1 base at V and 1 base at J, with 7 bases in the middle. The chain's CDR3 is CAWSDSLQETQYF. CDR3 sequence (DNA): TGTGCCTGGAGTGACAGCCTCCAAGAGACCCAGTACTTC.

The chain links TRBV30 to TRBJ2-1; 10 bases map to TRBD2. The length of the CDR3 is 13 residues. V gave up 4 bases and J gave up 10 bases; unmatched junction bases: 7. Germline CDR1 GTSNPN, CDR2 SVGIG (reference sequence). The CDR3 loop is CAWKAGGAREQFF. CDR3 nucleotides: TGTGCCTGGAAAGCGGGGGGGGCGAGGGAGCAGTTCTTC.

The CDR3 region is CASSLGAHTDTQYF. In DNA, the CDR3 is TGCGCCAGCAGCTTGGGGGCCCACACAGATACGCAGTATTTT. The chain recombines TRBV5-1 with TRBJ2-3, with unresolved D. CDR1 is SGHRS, CDR2 YFSETQ, per germline. Trimming left V 0 bases short and J 2 bases short, with 7 bases between. The CDR3 length is 14 residues.

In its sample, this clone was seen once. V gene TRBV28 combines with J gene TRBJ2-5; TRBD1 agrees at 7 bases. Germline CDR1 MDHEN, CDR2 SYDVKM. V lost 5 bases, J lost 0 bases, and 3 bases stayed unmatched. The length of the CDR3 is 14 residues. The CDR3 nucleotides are TGTGCCAGCAGTCCGGGACAGAACCAAGAGACCCAGTACTTC. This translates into CASSPGQNQETQYF.

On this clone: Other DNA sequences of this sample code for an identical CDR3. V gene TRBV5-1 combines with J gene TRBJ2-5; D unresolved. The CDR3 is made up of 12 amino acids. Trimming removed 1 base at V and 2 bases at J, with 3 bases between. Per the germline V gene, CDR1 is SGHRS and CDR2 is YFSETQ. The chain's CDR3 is CASSLQQETQYF. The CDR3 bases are TGCGCCAGCAGCTTGCAACAAGAGACCCAGTACTTC.

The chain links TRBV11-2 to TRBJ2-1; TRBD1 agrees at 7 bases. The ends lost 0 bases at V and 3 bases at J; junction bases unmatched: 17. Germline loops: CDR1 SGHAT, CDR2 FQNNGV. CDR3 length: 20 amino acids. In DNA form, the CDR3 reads TGTGCCAGCAGCTTAGAAACTAAGGGAAGGAGAGACAGGGTCTACAATGAGCAGTTCTTC. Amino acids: CASSLETKGRRDRVYNEQFF.

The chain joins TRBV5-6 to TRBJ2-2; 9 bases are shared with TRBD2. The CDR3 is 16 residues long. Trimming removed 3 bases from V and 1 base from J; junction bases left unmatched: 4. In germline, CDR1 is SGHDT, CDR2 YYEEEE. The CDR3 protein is CASSWVTSGNTGELFF. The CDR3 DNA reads TGTGCCAGCAGCTGGGTGACTAGCGGGAACACCGGGGAGCTGTTTTTT.

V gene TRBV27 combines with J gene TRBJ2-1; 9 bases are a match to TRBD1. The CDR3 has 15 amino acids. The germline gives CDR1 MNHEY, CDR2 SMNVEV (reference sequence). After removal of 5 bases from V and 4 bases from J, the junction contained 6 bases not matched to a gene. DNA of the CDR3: TGTGCCAGCAGTCCAGGACAGGGGCGATACAATGAGCAGTTCTTC. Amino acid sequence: CASSPGQGRYNEQFF.

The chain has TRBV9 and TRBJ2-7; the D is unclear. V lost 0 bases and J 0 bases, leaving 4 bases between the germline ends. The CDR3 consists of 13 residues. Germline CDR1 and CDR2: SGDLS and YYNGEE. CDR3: CASSVGPSYEQYF. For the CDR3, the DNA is TGTGCCAGCAGCGTAGGGCCCTCCTACGAGCAGTACTTC.

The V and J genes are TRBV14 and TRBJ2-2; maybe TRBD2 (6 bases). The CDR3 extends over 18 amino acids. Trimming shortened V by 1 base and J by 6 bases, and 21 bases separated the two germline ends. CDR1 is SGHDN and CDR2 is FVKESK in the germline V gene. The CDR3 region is CASSQVAGFPFFAGELFF. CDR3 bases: TGTGCCAGCAGCCAAGTCGCGGGATTTCCTTTCTTCGCCGGGGAGCTGTTTTTT.

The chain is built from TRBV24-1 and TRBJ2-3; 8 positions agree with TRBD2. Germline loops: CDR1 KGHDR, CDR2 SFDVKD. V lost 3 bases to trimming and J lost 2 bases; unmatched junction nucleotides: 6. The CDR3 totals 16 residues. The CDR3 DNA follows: TGTGCCACCAGTGATGCCTTAGCGGGATTCACAGATACGCAGTATTTT. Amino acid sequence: CATSDALAGFTDTQYF.

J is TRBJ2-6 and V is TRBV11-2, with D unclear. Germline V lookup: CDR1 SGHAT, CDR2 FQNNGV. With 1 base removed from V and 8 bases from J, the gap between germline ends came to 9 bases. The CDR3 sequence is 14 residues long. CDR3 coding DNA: TGTGCCAGCAGCTTAGGGCAGGCTACCAACGTCCTGACTTTC. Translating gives CASSLGQATNVLTF.

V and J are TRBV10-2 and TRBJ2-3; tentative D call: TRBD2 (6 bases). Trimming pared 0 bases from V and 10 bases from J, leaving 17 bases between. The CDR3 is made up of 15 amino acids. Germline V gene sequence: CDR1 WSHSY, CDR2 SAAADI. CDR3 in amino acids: CASSESAGRATSQYF. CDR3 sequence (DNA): TGCGCCAGCAGTGAGTCTGCGGGAAGGGCCACATCGCAGTATTTT.

This CDR3 reads CATSRDTGETQYF. The CDR3, as DNA: TGTGCCACCAGCAGAGATACGGGAGAGACCCAGTACTTC. V gene TRBV15 combines with J gene TRBJ2-5; D is undetermined. The germline V and J ends were trimmed by 0 bases and 4 bases, with 6 bases remaining between them. There are 13 residues in the CDR3. Germline CDR1 is LNHNV and CDR2 is YYDKDF (reference sequence).

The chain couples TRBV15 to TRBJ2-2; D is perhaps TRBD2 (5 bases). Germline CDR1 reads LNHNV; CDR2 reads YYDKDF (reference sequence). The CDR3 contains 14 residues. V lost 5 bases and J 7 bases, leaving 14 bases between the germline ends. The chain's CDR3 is CATSDSGGVGELFF. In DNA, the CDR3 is TGTGCCACCAGCGACTCCGGAGGTGTCGGGGAGCTGTTTTTT.

In DNA form, the CDR3 reads TGTGCCAGCAGCCAAATGGGAGCCCTCGCGGAGACCCAGTACTTC. Its protein product is CASSQMGALAETQYF. The chain links TRBV7-8 to TRBJ2-5, with a tentative D call TRBD2 (5 bases). The V gene lost 5 bases and the J gene lost 5 bases, with 18 bases spanning the gap. CDR3 length: 15 amino acids. The germline V gene has CDR1 SGHVS and CDR2 FQNEAQ.